The next 32 T cell receptor beta chains were all read from a single sample in a study of lymphopenia after photon versus proton radiotherapy. Only in-frame clones appear in the TCRdb table, and some are missing; sequencing was by immunoSEQ multiplex PCR. The table shows 53,000 or so clones, with around four fifths occurring only once. Sequenced material: peripheral blood, taken from a patient treated with photon-based radiotherapy. These receptors originate from a man between 45 and 60 years old with gastric cancer.

The rearrangement uses TRBV7-2 and TRBJ2-5; possibly TRBD1 for D (5 bases). V was pared by 5 bases and J by 4 bases, with 11 bases between. Germline CDR1 reads SGHTA; CDR2 reads FQGNSA. The CDR3 runs 13 residues. CDR3 loop: CASSTGQSETQYF. The CDR3 region has the DNA TGTGCCAGCAGCACCGGACAATCAGAGACCCAGTACTTC.

This chain uses TRBV5-4 with TRBJ2-3, with TRBD2 identical over 9 bases. V was pared by 0 bases and J by 2 bases, with 4 bases of the junction left unmatched. Germline CDR1 is SGHNT and CDR2 is YYREEE (reference sequence). The CDR3 is 16 residues long. The CDR3 nucleotides read TGTGCCAGCAGCTTGGCGAGCGGGGGGAACACAGATACGCAGTATTTT. Residues: CASSLASGGNTDTQYF.

The chain is built from TRBV5-1 and TRBJ2-3; D unresolved. V shed 0 bases and J shed 1 base, with 9 bases lying between them. Germline assignment: CDR1 SGHRS and CDR2 YFSETQ. This CDR3 is built from 15 residues. The CDR3 region is CASSLDGGGTDTQYF. CDR3 bases: TGCGCCAGCAGCTTGGATGGCGGTGGCACAGATACGCAGTATTTT. The full variable domain, its missing parts supplied by reference TRBV5-1 and TRBJ2-3, is KAGVTQTPRYLIKTRGQQVTLSCSPISGHRSVSWYQQTPGQGLQFLFEYFSETQRNKGNFPGRFSGRQFSNSRSEMNVSTLELGDSALYLCASSLDGGGTDTQYFGPGTRLTVL.

This clone was observed a handful of times. The rearrangement joins TRBV19 to TRBJ1-5; no reliable D call. The CDR3 loop spans 15 amino acids. Germline V gives CDR1 LNHDA, CDR2 SQIVND (reference sequence). V lost 3 bases and J lost 0, with 9 bases in between. CDR3 bases: TGTGCCAGTAGTATCGAGGGTAATAGCAATCAGCCCCAGCATTTT. Protein: CASSIEGNSNQPQHF.

This clone turned up a few times. The CDR3 is CASGLGGFSEAFF. In DNA form, the CDR3 reads TGTGCTAGTGGTTTAGGAGGATTCTCTGAAGCTTTCTTT. The J gene is TRBJ1-1, the V gene TRBV12-5, with D uncertain. Germline V gene data show CDR1 as LGHNT and CDR2 as FRNRAP. Trimming took 3 bases from V and 6 from J, leaving 11 bases between them. The CDR3 contains 13 residues.

The chain uses TRBV27 and TRBJ2-3, with no clear D. This CDR3 spans 12 amino acids. Germline CDR1 and CDR2: MNHEY and SMNVEV (reference sequence). The V and J ends lost 4 bases and 1 base respectively, with 3 bases between them. The CDR3 here is CASSSGTDTQYF. The CDR3 DNA is TGTGCCAGCAGTTCAGGCACAGATACGCAGTATTTT.

CDR3 sequence reads: CASSLGWEGGDTQYF. The CDR3 nucleotides read TGTGCCAGCAGCTTGGGCTGGGAGGGCGGAGATACGCAGTATTTT. V is TRBV5-4 and J is TRBJ2-3; 7 bases are a match to TRBD2. Per the germline V gene, CDR1 is SGHNT and CDR2 is YYREEE (reference sequence). V trimming: 0 bases; J trimming: 5 bases; junction bases outside the gene matches: 6. This CDR3 comprises 15 residues.

The gene calls are TRBV6-5 and TRBJ2-1; TRBD2 matches at 9 bases. V lost 5 bases to trimming and J lost 5 bases; unmatched junction nucleotides: 7. Per the germline V gene, CDR1 is MNHEY and CDR2 is SVGAGI. CDR3 length: 15 amino acids. The CDR3, as DNA: TGTGCCAGCAGTCTTAGCGGGAGATACGACAATGAGCAGTTCTTC. Residues: CASSLSGRYDNEQFF.

V is TRBV4-3 and J is TRBJ2-1; 8 nucleotides agree with TRBD2. Trimming removed 0 bases from V and 7 bases from J; junction bases left unmatched: 2. The germline gives CDR1 LGHNA, CDR2 YSLEER. This CDR3 region has 14 residues. CDR3 amino acids: CASSQEGTRNEQFF. The CDR3 coding sequence is TGCGCCAGCAGCCAAGAGGGGACTAGAAATGAGCAGTTCTTC.

This chain uses TRBV6-5 with TRBJ2-3, with 7 bases lining up with TRBD1. Germline V CDR1 and CDR2: MNHEY, SVGAGI. The V and J ends lost 2 bases and 1 base, in that order; junction bases with no gene match: 6. The length of the CDR3 is 16 residues. DNA for the CDR3: TGTGCCAGCAGTTACGCAGCCGGGACAGGCACAGATACGCAGTATTTT. This translates into CASSYAAGTGTDTQYF.

The rearrangement uses TRBV18 and TRBJ2-7; tentatively, D is TRBD2 (6 bases). With 5 bases removed from V and 1 base from J, the gap between germline ends came to 15 bases. The CDR3 is 15 residues long. Germline V CDR1 and CDR2: KGHSH, LQKENI. CDR3 sequence: CASSASGTPSYEQYF. CDR3 nucleotide sequence: TGTGCCAGCTCAGCCTCCGGGACTCCGTCCTACGAGCAGTACTTC.

CDR3: CAWSSPHDRNTEAFF. In DNA form, the CDR3 reads TGTGCCTGGAGTTCCCCCCATGACAGAAACACTGAAGCTTTCTTT. The chain combines TRBV30 with TRBJ1-1, with D possibly TRBD1 on 5 matching bases. This CDR3 has 15 residues. Trimming stripped 2 bases from V and 2 bases from J, with 15 bases between. CDR1 and CDR2 from the germline V gene are GTSNPN and SVGIG (reference sequence).

This clone has just one count. The V call is TRBV18, the J call TRBJ2-1; the D gene is possibly TRBD1 (6 bases). Germline V gene data show CDR1 as KGHSH and CDR2 as LQKENI. This CDR3 has 12 amino acids. V lost 4 bases, J lost 8 bases, and 9 bases lay in between. The CDR3 DNA reads TGTGCCAGCTCACGTCAGGGGCATGAGCAGTTCTTC. Translating gives CASSRQGHEQFF.

The chain couples TRBV11-2 to TRBJ2-1; a possible D gene is TRBD2 (5 bases). Trimming cost V 5 bases and J 1 base, with 12 bases left between them. In germline, CDR1 is SGHAT, CDR2 FQNNGV. This CDR3 spans 15 amino acids. CDR3: CASSPSRGSYNEQFF. Written as DNA, the CDR3 is TGTGCCAGCAGCCCTAGTAGAGGGTCCTACAATGAGCAGTTCTTC.

The rearrangement links TRBV10-1 to TRBJ2-7; 14 bases line up with TRBD2. The CDR3 covers 18 residues. The V gene end was trimmed by 2 bases and the J gene end by 2 bases; junction bases not matched to a gene: 8. CDR1 is WNHNN and CDR2 is SYGVQD in the germline V gene (reference sequence). This CDR3 reads CASSELTGTSGSAYEQYF. The DNA for the CDR3 is TGCGCCAGCAGTGAGCTTACCGGGACTAGCGGGAGCGCCTACGAGCAGTACTTC.

The V call is TRBV5-6, the J call TRBJ2-7, with 7 bases lining up with TRBD2. There are 18 residues in the CDR3. J lost 4 bases, V lost 0 bases, and 16 bases had no gene match. CDR1 is SGHDT and CDR2 is YYEEEE in the germline V gene. The DNA for the CDR3 is TGTGCCAGCAGCTTGGCGAATCATCCCGGGACTAAGGGATACGAGCAGTACTTC. It is translated as CASSLANHPGTKGYEQYF.

The chain links TRBV10-3 to TRBJ2-7, with 13 bases identical to TRBD2. J lost 3 bases, V lost 4 bases, and 15 bases had no gene match. This CDR3 is 19 amino acids long. Germline V gene lookup returns CDR1 ENHRY and CDR2 SYGVKD. The CDR3 here is CAISGVQRTSGRVLYEQYF. The CDR3 DNA is TGTGCCATCAGTGGGGTCCAAAGGACTAGCGGGAGAGTTCTCTACGAGCAGTACTTC.

On this clone itself: Other DNA sequences of this sample code for an identical CDR3. CDR3 region: CASSPGLNNEQFF. CDR3 in DNA: TGTGCCAGCTCACCAGGACTGAACAATGAGCAGTTCTTC. The chain employs TRBV18 and TRBJ2-1, with a tentative D call TRBD2 (5 bases). Germline assignment: CDR1 KGHSH and CDR2 LQKENI. Trimming stripped 2 bases from V and 5 bases from J, with 7 bases between. The CDR3 spans 13 residues. The whole variable domain, remainder taken from reference TRBV18 and TRBJ2-1, is NAGVMQNPRHLVRRRGQEARLRCSPMKGHSHVYWYRQLPEEGLKFMVYLQKENIIDESGMPKERFSAEFPKEGPSILRIQQVVRGDSAAYFCASSPGLNNEQFFGPGTRLTVL.

The chain has TRBV7-2 and TRBJ2-7; 9 bases fit TRBD2. Trimming cost V 5 bases and J 4 bases; bases outside gene matches: 12. CDR1 is SGHTA and CDR2 is FQGNSA in the germline V gene. The length of the CDR3 is 16 residues. CDR3 in amino acids: CASSAFGSGRIYEQYF. The CDR3 nucleotides read TGTGCCAGCAGCGCTTTCGGAAGCGGGAGGATATACGAGCAGTACTTC.

By its share, this clone is medium-sized (0.01 to 0.1%). V usage is TRBV7-6 and J usage is TRBJ1-3; no clear D. The CDR3 loop spans 13 amino acids. CDR1 and CDR2 from the germline V gene are SGHVS and FNYEAQ. V gave up 4 bases and J gave up 0 bases, with 4 bases separating them. The CDR3 is CASSSDSGNTIYF. CDR3 DNA sequence: TGTGCCAGCAGCTCAGACTCTGGAAACACCATATATTTT.

This clone came up once. The chain joins TRBV30 to TRBJ2-6, with TRBD1 as a possible D gene (6 bases). Trimming took 6 bases from V and 0 from J, leaving 12 bases between them. Germline values: CDR1 GTSNPN, CDR2 SVGIG (reference sequence). This CDR3 spans 15 amino acids. Here the CDR3 DNA reads TGTGCCTGCACAGGGACCAACTCTGGGGCCAACGTCCTGACTTTC. It encodes CACTGTNSGANVLTF.

V and J are TRBV7-2 and TRBJ1-3, with D possibly being TRBD1 (6 bases). The CDR3 contains 14 residues. V lost 1 base, J lost 4 bases, and 8 bases lay in between. Germline assignment: CDR1 SGHTA and CDR2 FQGNSA. The CDR3 DNA reads TGTGCCAGCAGCTTAGACAGGGCGGGAAACACCATATATTTT. It translates to CASSLDRAGNTIYF.

Only one count was recorded for this clone. The chain uses TRBV7-9 and TRBJ2-7, with TRBD1 matching 11 bases. The germline gives CDR1 SEHNR, CDR2 FQNEAQ (reference sequence). The CDR3 extends over 17 amino acids. J lost 3 bases, V lost 5 bases, and 12 bases had no gene match. The CDR3 nucleotides read TGTGCCAGCAGCACCCCGGGACAGGGGGAATCCCTCTACGAGCAGTACTTC. Its protein product is CASSTPGQGESLYEQYF.

In nucleotides, the CDR3 is TGTGCCAGCAGTTACCCGGGACTTGGGTTGAATGAGCAGTTCTTC. It translates to CASSYPGLGLNEQFF. The J gene is TRBJ2-1, the V gene TRBV6-5; a weak D match, TRBD2 (6 bases). Trimming stripped 2 bases from V and 7 bases from J, with 15 bases between. The CDR3 length is 15 residues. Germline V CDR1 and CDR2: MNHEY, SVGAGI.

This clone was recorded a few times. V usage is TRBV7-8 and J usage is TRBJ2-1, with D perhaps matching TRBD1 or TRBD2 (6 bases each). The V end lost 3 bases, the J end lost 7 bases, and 16 bases lay between the germline ends. Looked up from germline, CDR1 is SGHVS and CDR2 is FQNEAQ. The CDR3 covers 15 residues. CDR3 sequence (DNA): TGTGCCAGCAGCTTTAAGGGGGGAGTGGGGAATGAGCAGTTCTTC. Its protein is CASSFKGGVGNEQFF. The complete variable domain, with remaining parts taken from reference TRBV7-8 and TRBJ2-1, reads GAGVSQSPRYKVAKRGQDVALRCDPISGHVSLFWYQQALGQGPEFLTYFQNEAQLDKSGLPSDRFFAERPEGSVSTLKIQRTQQEDSAVYLCASSFKGGVGNEQFFGPGTRLTVL.

The chain has TRBV27 and TRBJ2-2; no definite D call. Germline CDR1 reads MNHEY; CDR2 reads SMNVEV (reference sequence). Trimming shortened V by 1 base and J by 2 bases, and 14 bases separated the two germline ends. The CDR3 covers 17 residues. The CDR3 DNA reads as TGTGCCAGCAGTTTATTCCCCACAGCGATTAACACCGGGGAGCTGTTTTTT. As protein: CASSLFPTAINTGELFF.

The J gene is TRBJ2-3, the V gene TRBV7-8; the match to TRBD2 covers 7 bases. Germline values: CDR1 SGHVS, CDR2 FQNEAQ. The CDR3 is made up of 16 amino acids. Trimming at V came to 5 bases and at J to 7 bases, leaving 15 bases not matched to a gene. CDR3 in amino acids: CASSPPRRESPHTQYF. The CDR3 nucleotides are TGTGCCAGCAGCCCCCCCAGGCGGGAGTCCCCCCATACGCAGTATTTT. Full variable domain (outside the CDR3, taken from reference TRBV7-8 and TRBJ2-3): GAGVSQSPRYKVAKRGQDVALRCDPISGHVSLFWYQQALGQGPEFLTYFQNEAQLDKSGLPSDRFFAERPEGSVSTLKIQRTQQEDSAVYLCASSPPRRESPHTQYFGPGTRLTVL.

The chain is built from TRBV9 and TRBJ1-3; 7 nucleotides agree with TRBD1. Looked up from germline, CDR1 is SGDLS and CDR2 is YYNGEE. The CDR3 has 17 residues. J lost 4 bases, V lost 4 bases, and 14 bases had no gene match. The CDR3 DNA is TGTGCCAGCAGCCCTCGGTGGACAGGTATGGTCGGAAACACCATATATTTT. Amino acid sequence: CASSPRWTGMVGNTIYF.

V is TRBV30 and J is TRBJ1-1, with TRBD1 as a possible D gene (5 bases). Trimming removed 2 bases from V and 6 bases from J, with 13 bases in between. CDR1 and CDR2 (germline): GTSNPN, SVGIG (reference sequence). The CDR3 consists of 13 residues. CDR3 DNA sequence: TGTGCCTGGAGTCTGGGGCGAACCGCTGAAGCTTTCTTT. Its translation: CAWSLGRTAEAFF.

The J gene is TRBJ2-5, the V gene TRBV5-1; perhaps TRBD1 as D (5 bases). There are 15 residues in the CDR3. Germline values: CDR1 SGHRS, CDR2 YFSETQ. V was cut by 0 bases and J by 3 bases, with 12 bases left in between. DNA of the CDR3: TGCGCCAGCAGCTTGGCAGGGTCAAAGGAAGAGACCCAGTACTTC. It is translated as CASSLAGSKEETQYF.

V gene TRBV6-1 combines with J gene TRBJ2-7; 10 bases are a match to TRBD2. V was clipped by 7 bases and J by 3 bases; unmatched bases: 9. There are 15 residues in the CDR3. From germline, CDR1 is MNHNS and CDR2 SASEGT. The CDR3 protein is CASTDPGLAIYEQYF. In nucleotides, the CDR3 is TGTGCCAGCACCGACCCGGGACTAGCGATCTACGAGCAGTACTTC.

This clone was counted between two and nine times. The chain carries TRBV7-2 and TRBJ1-2, with D perhaps TRBD1 (6 bases). V lost 5 bases, J lost 8 bases, and 18 bases lay in between. Germline loops: CDR1 SGHTA, CDR2 FQGNSA. The CDR3 has 14 amino acids. The CDR3 DNA reads as TGTGCCAGCAGCCGCACAGGGAGTTTATACGGCTACACCTTC. Its translation is CASSRTGSLYGYTF.